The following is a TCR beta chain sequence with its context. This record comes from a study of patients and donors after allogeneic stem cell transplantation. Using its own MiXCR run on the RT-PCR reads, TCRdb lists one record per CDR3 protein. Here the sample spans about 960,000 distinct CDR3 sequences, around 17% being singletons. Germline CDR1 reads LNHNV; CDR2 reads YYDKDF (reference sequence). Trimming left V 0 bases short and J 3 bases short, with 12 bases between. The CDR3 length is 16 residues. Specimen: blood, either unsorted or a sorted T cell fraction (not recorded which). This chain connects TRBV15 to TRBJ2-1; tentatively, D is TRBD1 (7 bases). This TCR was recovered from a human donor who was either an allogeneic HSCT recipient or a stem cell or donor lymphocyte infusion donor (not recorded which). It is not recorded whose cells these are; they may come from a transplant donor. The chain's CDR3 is CATSRDAGGSYNEQFF. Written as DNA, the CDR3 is TGTGCCACCAGCAGAGATGCAGGGGGGAGCTACAATGAGCAGTTCTTC.